The present T cell receptor (beta chain) was sequenced within a study of read filtering for tumor transcriptome and immune sequencing. Trimming pared 7 bases from V and 4 bases from J, leaving 16 bases between. This CDR3 is built from 13 residues. Germline loops: CDR1 SQVTM, CDR2 ANQGSEA. Many counts were recorded for this clonotype. This library used around 0.4 ug RNA and molecular barcoded adaptors spanning alpha/delta and beta/gamma chains. TCRdb ran MiXCR on the reads and lists one entry per CDR3 protein. Found here are around 30,000 distinct CDR3 sequences, roughly 20% of them singletons; the top ten hold roughly 17%.

The rearrangement uses TRBV29-1 and TRBJ2-5, with D perhaps matching TRBD2 (6 bases). Sequenced material: a population of CD138-negative cells sorted from bone marrow. The clonotype originates from a donor over 35 with multiple myeloma. The CDR3 DNA sequence: TGCAGCGCCGACTTGGGGGGTGGAGAGACCCAGTACTTC. Its translation is CSADLGGGETQYF.